A single sample gave rise to the 28 T cell receptor beta chains below, sequenced in a study of blood T cell repertoires in COVID-19. TCRdb keeps only in-frame clones here, not all; method: immunoSEQ multiplex PCR. The table shows 150,000 to 200,000 clones, with approximately 83% occurring only once. The specimen sequenced was peripheral blood. Receptors were obtained from an older woman with acute or convalescent COVID-19.

The rearrangement links TRBV4-2 to TRBJ2-7, with D possibly being TRBD2 (6 bases). CDR1 is LGHNA and CDR2 is YNFKEQ in the germline V gene. This CDR3 has 14 residues. V was clipped by 1 base and J by 3 bases, with 10 bases between them. CDR3 sequence: CASSQVGGVYEQYF. In DNA, the CDR3 is TGTGCCAGCAGCCAAGTGGGCGGGGTCTACGAGCAGTACTTC.

The V gene is TRBV27, the J gene TRBJ1-2; TRBD1 is a possible D gene (6 bases). Germline CDR1 is MNHEY and CDR2 is SMNVEV (reference sequence). The CDR3 covers 15 residues. V gave up 8 bases and J gave up 1 base, with 17 bases separating them. CDR3 residues: CASGIRGEGNYGYTF. DNA for the CDR3: TGTGCCAGCGGGATTAGGGGGGAGGGTAACTATGGCTACACCTTC.

The chain has TRBV21-1 and TRBJ2-4; the table's D gene call, TRBD1, was not cross checked with the DNA. TRBV21-1 is flagged as a pseudogene. CDR3 length: 15 residues. The CDR3 sequence: CASSKDSRAKNIQYF. In DNA, the CDR3 is TGTGCCAGCAGCAAGGACAGCCGAGCCAAAAACATTCAGTACTTC.

V gene TRBV10-1 combines with J gene TRBJ1-6; 7 bases map to TRBD1. After removal of 10 bases from V and 6 bases from J, the junction contained 6 bases not matched to a gene. This CDR3 is 13 amino acids long. The germline V gene encodes CDR1 WNHNN and CDR2 SYGVQD (reference sequence). The CDR3 nucleotides are TGCGCCACCAGGGACAGTCTTAATTCACCCCTCCACTTT. Its protein is CATRDSLNSPLHF.

Only one count was recorded for this clone. The chain is built from TRBV7-2 and TRBJ1-2; 8 positions match TRBD1. Germline lookup yields CDR1 SGHTA and CDR2 FQGNSA. Trimming removed 4 bases from V and 9 bases from J; junction bases left unmatched: 7. This CDR3 has 13 amino acids. The CDR3 coding sequence is TGTGCCAGCAGCTACGACAGGGGATTAAGCTACACCTTC. Amino acid sequence: CASSYDRGLSYTF. Filled out from reference TRBV7-2 and TRBJ1-2, the complete variable domain reads GAGVSQSPSNKVTEKGKDVELRCDPISGHTALYWYRQSLGQGLEFLIYFQGNSAPDKSGLPSDRFSAERTGGSVSTLTIQRTQQEDSAVYLCASSYDRGLSYTFGSGTRLTVV.

V and J are TRBV29-1 and TRBJ2-2, with 9 bases identical to TRBD1. V gave up 5 bases and J gave up 7 bases; unmatched junction bases: 11. The CDR3 is 15 amino acids. Germline lookup yields CDR1 SQVTM and CDR2 ANQGSEA. The CDR3 protein is CSVPEVGQGIGELFF. The CDR3 region has the DNA TGCAGCGTTCCGGAGGTTGGACAGGGGATCGGGGAGCTGTTTTTT.

The chain employs TRBV24-1 and TRBJ2-7; tentatively, D is TRBD2 (6 bases). The CDR3 sequence is 15 residues long. V was pared by 7 bases and J by 2 bases, with 17 bases between. The germline gives CDR1 KGHDR, CDR2 SFDVKD. The CDR3 protein is CATSPQGGGPYEQYF. In DNA, the CDR3 is TGTGCCACCAGCCCCCAGGGAGGTGGCCCCTACGAGCAGTACTTC.

J is TRBJ1-6 and V is TRBV12-3 or TRBV12-4; tentatively, D is TRBD1 (5 bases). The CDR3 sequence is 12 residues long. Deletions cut 5 bases from V and 9 bases from J, with 8 bases between. CDR3 in DNA: TGTGCCAGCAGTCAGGGTGGTTCACCCCTCCACTTT. It is translated as CASSQGGSPLHF.

This clone came up once. The chain joins TRBV12-3 or TRBV12-4 to TRBJ2-7; 9 positions agree with TRBD1. V lost 5 bases and J lost 6; bases outside the gene matches: 5. The CDR3 consists of 13 residues. DNA for the CDR3: TGTGCCAGCAGTCGGGACAGGGTAACCGAGCAGTACTTC. Protein product: CASSRDRVTEQYF.

This clone was counted a few times. This sequence joins TRBV11-2 and TRBJ2-7, with 10 bases that match TRBD1. The germline V gene encodes CDR1 SGHAT and CDR2 FQNNGV. J lost 3 bases, V lost 5 bases, and 13 bases had no gene match. The CDR3 totals 17 residues. Here the CDR3 reads CASSNFPGQGTSYEQYF. CDR3 nucleotides: TGTGCCAGCAGCAACTTCCCGGGACAGGGGACAAGCTACGAGCAGTACTTC.

About this clone itself: One end of the junction fails to match germline, which may point to a read error. J is TRBJ2-2 and V is TRBV7-7; 7 positions agree with TRBD1. This CDR3 comprises 15 residues. Germline CDR1 and CDR2: SSHAT and FNYEAQ (reference sequence). Here the CDR3 reads CASSSDRVGTGELFF. CDR3 bases: TGTGCTAGCAGCTCAGACAGGGTCGGCACCGGGGAGCTGTTTTTT.

This clone was seen only once. The chain links TRBV7-9 to TRBJ1-1; unclear D gene. CDR1 is SEHNR, CDR2 FQNEAQ, per germline (reference sequence). The CDR3 runs to 16 residues. The ends were cut back, 5 bases at V and 2 bases at J, with 18 bases in the middle. CDR3 coding DNA: TGTGCCAGCAGCCCCGGAGGCCGGAAGGGAAACACTGAAGCTTTCTTT. Encoded protein: CASSPGGRKGNTEAFF.

V usage is TRBV9 and J usage is TRBJ2-5, with TRBD2 as a possible D gene (7 bases). Germline V lookup: CDR1 SGDLS, CDR2 YYNGEE. This CDR3 is built from 18 residues. Between the trimmed V and J ends, which lost 0 bases and 0 bases, there was a span of 18 bases. This CDR3 reads CASSVGSWGGRHQETQYF. The CDR3 DNA follows: TGTGCCAGCAGCGTAGGGTCCTGGGGGGGCCGACACCAAGAGACCCAGTACTTC.

The rearrangement links TRBV9 to TRBJ1-1; perhaps TRBD1 as D (6 bases). Germline-derived CDR1 and CDR2 are SGDLS and YYNGEE. The length of the CDR3 is 18 residues. Trimming stripped 0 bases from V and 0 bases from J, with 18 bases between. Here the CDR3 reads CASSVDPGGAGLNTEAFF. The CDR3, as DNA: TGTGCCAGCAGCGTAGACCCGGGGGGGGCAGGGCTGAACACTGAAGCTTTCTTT. The full variable domain, in which reference TRBV9 and TRBJ1-1 provide the parts outside the CDR3, is DSGVTQTPKHLITATGQRVTLRCSPRSGDLSVYWYQQSLDQGLQFLIQYYNGEERAKGNILERFSAQQFPDLHSELNLSSLELGDSALYFCASSVDPGGAGLNTEAFFGQGTRLTVV.

V gene TRBV19 combines with J gene TRBJ1-5; D gene ambiguous. V lost 5 bases and J lost 4, with 6 bases in between. This CDR3 is built from 12 residues. The germline V gene encodes CDR1 LNHDA and CDR2 SQIVND (reference sequence). The CDR3: CASSVTNQPQHF. The CDR3 region has the DNA TGTGCCAGTAGTGTTACTAATCAGCCCCAGCATTTT.

For the CDR3, the DNA is TGTGCCAGCAGCTTAAGCGTCTACACTGAAGCTTTCTTT. This sequence encodes CASSLSVYTEAFF. This sequence joins TRBV7-2 and TRBJ1-1; no firm D call. The CDR3 covers 13 residues. Trimming removed 2 bases from V and 3 bases from J, with 7 bases in between. Germline V gene lookup returns CDR1 SGHTA and CDR2 FQGNSA.

The V gene is TRBV19, the J gene TRBJ2-7, with D possibly being TRBD1 (6 bases). V was cut by 5 bases and J by 6 bases, with 17 bases left in between. The CDR3 has 14 residues. Looked up from germline, CDR1 is LNHDA and CDR2 is SQIVND (reference sequence). The CDR3 nucleotides are TGTGCCAGTAGTCCTCACCGGGACACCGGCGAGCAGTACTTC. Its translation: CASSPHRDTGEQYF.

The chain uses TRBV3-1 (or the pseudogene TRBV3-2) and TRBJ2-5, with 13 positions matching TRBD2. The CDR3 sequence is 18 residues long. The V gene end was trimmed by 0 bases and the J gene end by 5 bases; junction bases not matched to a gene: 9. Germline V gene sequence: CDR1 LGHDT, CDR2 YNNKEL (reference sequence). CDR3: CASSQDPFTSGGVETQYF. The CDR3 DNA follows: TGTGCCAGCAGCCAAGATCCCTTTACTAGCGGGGGGGTCGAGACCCAGTACTTC.

The chain carries TRBV9 and TRBJ1-3, with TRBD1 matching 7 bases. Germline values: CDR1 SGDLS, CDR2 YYNGEE. V lost 4 bases and J lost 4; bases outside the gene matches: 8. CDR3 length: 15 amino acids. Here the CDR3 DNA reads TGTGCCAGCAGCACAGAAGGGGGCCCAGGAAACACCATATATTTT. This gives the protein CASSTEGGPGNTIYF.

The chain carries TRBV19 and TRBJ1-2; 8 bases are shared with TRBD1. This CDR3 comprises 17 residues. Germline CDR1 reads LNHDA; CDR2 reads SQIVND (reference sequence). The V segment lost 9 bases and the J segment 2 bases; nucleotides outside the gene matches: 17. CDR3 DNA: TGTGCCAGCTCGAGTTTCGGACAGGGAATGGGGAACTATGGCTACACCTTC. This sequence encodes CASSSFGQGMGNYGYTF.

The V call is TRBV12-5, the J call TRBJ1-4; D is perhaps TRBD1 (6 bases). Looked up from germline, CDR1 is LGHNT and CDR2 is FRNRAP. The CDR3 runs to 15 residues. With 1 base removed from V and 0 bases from J, the gap between germline ends came to 6 bases. The DNA for the CDR3 is TGTGCTAGTGGTTTGGACAGGGCAACTAATGAAAAACTGTTTTTT. It yields the protein CASGLDRATNEKLFF.

The J gene is TRBJ1-4, the V gene TRBV6-5, with 10 nucleotides matching TRBD1. V lost 5 bases to trimming and J lost 8 bases; unmatched junction nucleotides: 5. Germline V gene sequence: CDR1 MNHEY, CDR2 SVGAGI. The CDR3 is 14 residues long. Here the CDR3 reads CASSRQGAREKLFF. DNA of the CDR3: TGTGCCAGCAGTCGACAGGGGGCAAGAGAAAAACTGTTTTTT.

The CDR3: CASSIMTGGNSPLHF. CDR3 nucleotides: TGTGCCAGTAGTATAATGACAGGGGGGAATTCACCCCTCCACTTT. The chain combines TRBV19 with TRBJ1-6; 9 bases fit TRBD1. Per germline, CDR1 LNHDA and CDR2 SQIVND (reference sequence). Trimming removed 2 bases from V and 7 bases from J; junction bases left unmatched: 3. This CDR3 is built from 15 residues.

This rearrangement joins TRBV28 to TRBJ2-2; TRBD1 matches 7 bases. Germline V gives CDR1 MDHEN, CDR2 SYDVKM. The CDR3 consists of 13 residues. Here the CDR3 reads CATRGTPNGELFF. The CDR3 DNA reads as TGTGCTACCAGGGGGACCCCGAACGGGGAGCTGTTTTTT.

CDR3 in amino acids: CASNDPDRRSDGYTF. DNA of the CDR3: TGCGCCAGCAATGACCCGGACAGACGTTCTGATGGCTACACCTTC. The rearrangement links TRBV10-2 to TRBJ1-2; D may be TRBD1 (6 bases). Germline V gene sequence: CDR1 WSHSY, CDR2 SAAADI. Trimming stripped 7 bases from V and 6 bases from J, with 21 bases between. The CDR3 is made up of 15 amino acids.

The rearrangement uses TRBV14 and TRBJ2-1, with 9 bases aligning to TRBD2. V lost 5 bases, J lost 3 bases, and 8 bases stayed unmatched. The CDR3 runs 16 residues. Per the germline V gene, CDR1 is SGHDN and CDR2 is FVKESK. The CDR3 spells CASSSLAGAYYNEQFF. Written as DNA, the CDR3 is TGTGCCAGCAGCTCATTAGCGGGGGCGTACTACAATGAGCAGTTCTTC.

This clone was counted once. The chain couples TRBV4-1 to TRBJ2-7, with 8 bases fitting TRBD2. CDR1 and CDR2 from the germline V gene are MGHRA and YSYEKL. The CDR3 runs to 15 residues. Losses at the gene ends were 4 bases for V and 2 bases for J; bases not matched to a gene: 7. The CDR3 reads CASSPSGGYTYEQYF. CDR3 in DNA: TGCGCCAGCAGCCCCAGCGGGGGTTACACCTACGAGCAGTACTTC.

The genes are TRBV2 and TRBJ1-2, with 8 bases lining up with TRBD1. The junction had 14 bases not matched to a gene; V was cut back by 3 bases and J by 8 bases. The CDR3 runs to 16 residues. Germline CDR1 is SNHLY and CDR2 is FYNNEI. The CDR3 region is CASSDSTGGTLSGYTF. The CDR3 DNA reads as TGTGCCAGCAGTGACAGTACAGGGGGTACTCTTAGCGGCTACACCTTC.